This T cell receptor (beta chain) was sequenced during a study of PD-L1 blockade in urothelial cancer. On the study more broadly: Blood analysis took place 3 weeks (second dose) and 6 weeks after treatment start.

The assay was immunoSEQ multiplex PCR, and TCRdb's table has in-frame clones only and misses some. The table lists about 49,000 clones, around 74% of them singletons, with more than 9% in the top ten. The time point was: pretreatment peripheral blood. The patients' disease, urothelial carcinoma, was locally advanced or metastatic. The V and J ends lost 4 bases and 7 bases, in that order; junction bases with no gene match: 9. CDR3 length: 15 residues. The germline V gene encodes CDR1 SGHRS and CDR2 YFSETQ. The clonotype comes from a man between 70 and 80 years old with urothelial cancer. V gene TRBV5-1 combines with J gene TRBJ1-2; 11 bases are shared with TRBD1. The input for sequencing was PBMCs, taken around atezolizumab (anti-PD-L1) treatment. The chain's CDR3 is CASSPYGQGASGYTF. The CDR3, as DNA: TGCGCCAGCAGCCCGTACGGACAGGGGGCTTCTGGCTACACCTTC.